This TCR delta chain is drawn from a study of gamma-delta T cells after stem cell transplantation. This clone has a handful of counts. This likely traces to a read error, being one base from a far larger clone. Germline V CDR1 and CDR2: TSWWSYY, QGS. The CDR3 length is 19 residues. Trimming at V came to 2 bases and at J to 1 base, leaving 13 bases not matched to a gene. TCRdb re-processed the RT-PCR reads using CATT. The table lists 1,300 to 1,500 delta-chain clones, less than 2.5% of them singletons. V is TRDV1 and J is TRDJ1; 10 nucleotides align to TRDD3. The sequenced sample consisted of gamma-delta T cells. The clonotype was recovered from a human donor. It is not recorded whose cells these are; they may come from a transplant donor. The CDR3 reads CALGEREATGGFFTDKLIF. The CDR3 DNA is TGTGCTCTTGGGGAAAGGGAGGCTACTGGGGGATTTTTCACCGATAAACTCATCTTT.